What follows are 3 T cell receptor beta chains derived from one specimen sequenced in a study of blood T cell repertoires in COVID-19. Clones were sequenced by immunoSEQ multiplex PCR, and TCRdb holds only the in-frame ones, with some missing. Found here are approximately 49,000 clones, roughly 84% of them singletons; the top ten hold about 1.4%. Sequencing was carried out using peripheral blood. The source of these receptors is a man between 50 and 59 years old with acute or convalescent COVID-19.

The V and J genes are TRBV27 and TRBJ1-3; D uncertain. CDR1 is MNHEY and CDR2 is SMNVEV in the germline V gene (reference sequence). The CDR3 has 14 residues. Deletions cut 5 bases from V and 2 bases from J, with 10 bases between. The CDR3 DNA sequence: TGTGCCAGCAGTCCCGGTTTCACTGGAAACACCATATATTTT. This sequence encodes CASSPGFTGNTIYF.

This chain joins TRBV30 and TRBJ1-2, with D possibly matching TRBD1 (5 bases). The V gene lost 1 base and the J gene lost 5 bases, with 26 bases spanning the gap. Germline loops: CDR1 GTSNPN, CDR2 SVGIG (reference sequence). CDR3 length: 18 residues. CDR3 nucleotide sequence: TGTGCCTGGAGTGAATGGACGGCGGAGACAGTTCAGTGGTATGGCTACACCTTC. Translation: CAWSEWTAETVQWYGYTF.

This clone came up a few times. The V and J genes are TRBV9 and TRBJ2-5, with D possibly matching TRBD2 (7 bases). Per germline, CDR1 SGDLS and CDR2 YYNGEE. The CDR3 is made up of 17 amino acids. V dropped 3 bases and J dropped 1 base, with 19 bases sitting between them. The CDR3 region is CASSDSARGRPQETQYF. The CDR3 bases are TGTGCCAGCAGCGACTCCGCGCGGGGGCGGCCCCAAGAGACCCAGTACTTC.